This record looks at one T cell receptor beta chain sequence and its context. These data are taken from a study of graft-versus-host responses after intestinal transplantation. Germline CDR1 reads SGDLS; CDR2 reads YYNGEE. The CDR3 runs 15 residues. Germline trimming cut 0 bases from V and 5 bases from J; bases unmatched to any gene: 6. The method was immunoSEQ multiplex PCR; TCRdb's version includes in-frame clones alone and lacks a portion of them. This sample has tens of thousands of clones, with roughly 89% found just once. The source was PBMCs, collected 26 days after transplant. This TCR came from a human patient who received an intestinal transplant, so some T cells may come from the graft donor. The chain is built from TRBV9 and TRBJ2-3, with 7 bases identical to TRBD2. The CDR3, as DNA: TGTGCCAGCAGCGTAGGCGGGAGATGGGAAGATACGCAGTATTTT. It yields the protein CASSVGGRWEDTQYF.